Presented here are 10 T cell receptor beta chains from one specimen sequenced in a study of cytomegalovirus exposure and HLA in healthy donors. Use of 60 Vbeta and 13 Jbeta primers characterized the PCR. Profiled with immunoSEQ multiplex PCR; TCRdb holds only in-frame clones, not every one. Recorded for this sample: 50,000 to 80,000 clones. The sequencing input was PBMCs. Receptors were obtained from a woman aged 18-35 years in good health and CMV-seronegative.

This chain uses TRBV9 with TRBJ1-5; D not certain. V gave up 3 bases and J gave up 10 bases, with 20 bases separating them. This CDR3 contains 15 residues. From germline, CDR1 is SGDLS and CDR2 YYNGEE. The CDR3 sequence is CASSAEDTLIFPQHF. The CDR3 nucleotides are TGTGCCAGCAGCGCAGAAGACACGCTAATATTTCCCCAGCATTTT.

The V gene is TRBV12-1, the J gene TRBJ2-1; the table's D call TRBD1 went unverified against the DNA. TRBV12-1 is described as a pseudogene. CDR3 size: 14 residues. The CDR3 spells CASSSRDRYNEQFF. The DNA of the CDR3 is TGTGCCAGCAGCTCCCGGGACAGGTACAATGAGCAGTTCTTC.

Notes on this clone: The junction and the germline gene differ at one end; a read error may be behind it. The chain carries TRBV7-7 and TRBJ1-3; D not certain. This CDR3 has 15 residues. Germline V CDR1 and CDR2: SSHAT, FNYEAQ (reference sequence). The CDR3 spells CASSLNPSSGNTIYF. As DNA, the CDR3 is TGTGCTAGCAGCTTAAACCCGAGCTCTGGAAACACCATATATTTT.

This chain links TRBV29-1 with TRBJ1-2; 8 bases agree with TRBD1. The CDR3 extends over 12 amino acids. J was trimmed by 8 bases and V by 7 bases; bases with no gene match: 9. Germline lookup yields CDR1 SQVTM and CDR2 ANQGSEA. As DNA, the CDR3 is TGCAGCGCCACAGGGGGTCTCGGCGGCTACACCTTC. Protein product: CSATGGLGGYTF.

The chain couples TRBV6-5 to TRBJ1-5; no clear D. Germline V CDR1 and CDR2: MNHEY, SVGAGI. The CDR3 loop spans 13 amino acids. Trimming left V 6 bases short and J 6 bases short, with 12 bases between. The chain's CDR3 is CASRQVSGQPQHF. CDR3 bases: TGTGCCAGCAGGCAGGTTAGTGGTCAGCCCCAGCATTTT.

V usage is TRBV5-6 and J usage is TRBJ2-2; 8 nucleotides align to TRBD1. CDR1 and CDR2 from the germline V gene are SGHDT and YYEEEE. V was clipped by 0 bases and J by 6 bases; unmatched bases: 4. This CDR3 has 15 residues. The CDR3 coding sequence is TGTGCCAGCAGCTTGGTTCCAGGGGGCCCCGGGGAGCTGTTTTTT. Encoded protein: CASSLVPGGPGELFF.

This CDR3 reads CASSPPIGGGQETQYF. CDR3 in DNA: TGTGCCAGCTCACCACCGATCGGGGGAGGCCAAGAGACCCAGTACTTC. The chain couples TRBV18 to TRBJ2-5; D is perhaps TRBD2 (6 bases). This CDR3 comprises 16 residues. Trimming shortened V by 0 bases and J by 1 base, and 12 bases separated the two germline ends. Per germline, CDR1 KGHSH and CDR2 LQKENI.

The chain joins TRBV5-6 to TRBJ1-3, with TRBD1 as a possible D gene (5 bases). The CDR3 contains 14 residues. CDR1 is SGHDT and CDR2 is YYEEEE in the germline V gene. Trimming pared 1 base from V and 2 bases from J, leaving 7 bases between. In DNA form, the CDR3 reads TGTGCCAGCAGCTTGTGGGGGGCTGGAAACACCATATATTTT. This sequence encodes CASSLWGAGNTIYF.

The chain is built from TRBV19 and TRBJ1-1, with TRBD1 matching over 11 bases. Looked up from germline, CDR1 is LNHDA and CDR2 is SQIVND (reference sequence). The CDR3 is 14 residues long. The J segment lost 7 bases and the V segment lost 5 bases, leaving 6 bases of the junction unmatched. Here the CDR3 DNA reads TGTGCCAGTAGTCTCGGACAGGGGGCAGGTGAAGCTTTCTTT. Amino acid sequence: CASSLGQGAGEAFF.

The chain employs TRBV9 and TRBJ2-4; a weak D match, TRBD1 (8 bases). The CDR3 loop spans 16 amino acids. Germline V lookup: CDR1 SGDLS, CDR2 YYNGEE. The V end lost 3 bases, the J end lost 5 bases, and 18 bases lay between the germline ends. CDR3 DNA sequence: TGTGCCAGCAGCGCTGCGGGGGACAGGCTCCAAAACATTCAGTACTTC. Its translation is CASSAAGDRLQNIQYF.